This entry describes one T cell receptor beta chain. Its antigen is not known. The data were produced by immunoSEQ multiplex PCR, yet TCRdb's version contains in-frame clones alone and is incomplete. The sample lists about 120,000 clones, more than 75% occurring once. The data derive from a study of T cell responses to AZD1222 COVID-19 vaccine. The wider study: Second-dose recipients at about 4 or about 12 weeks were treated as one pooled group. Study-level points and caveats: Possibly, clonal diversity was underestimated; donors were largely white British and included more females.

Trimming removed 5 bases from V and 2 bases from J, with 21 bases in between. The V gene's germline CDR1 is MNHEY and CDR2 SVGEGT. The CDR3 covers 18 residues. V usage is TRBV6-2 or TRBV6-3 and J usage is TRBJ1-4; D is possibly TRBD1 (6 bases). The TCR originated in an adult in good health. This specimen consisted of peripheral blood, obtained on day 0 of AZD1222 vaccination. The CDR3 bases are TGTGCCAGCAGTCAACAGGGATCCCTGGGTGATACTAATGAAAAACTGTTTTTT. It translates to CASSQQGSLGDTNEKLFF.